This record looks at one T cell receptor beta chain sequence and its context. Its matching antigen is unknown. The TCR beta profiling, which covered VDJ combination and CDR3 sequence, was carried out using genomic DNA as the template. TCRdb analysed the reads with MiXCR anew, one entry per CDR3 protein. The sample yields under 75,000 distinct CDR3 sequences, around 50% seen once. The sample originates from a study of CD8+CD57+ T cells in acquired aplastic anemia. Study-level information: Mean DNA quantity obtained from sorted CD4+ and CD8+ cells was about 3.5 ug. Sequencing produced an average of about 10.8 million reads per healthy donor for CD4+ cells.

Germline assignment: CDR1 SGHAT and CDR2 FQNNGV. The V end was cut by 1 base, the J end by 3 bases, with 10 bases between. The length of the CDR3 is 14 residues. General study findings and limits: Sharing between patients and controls was observed for twenty-nine CD8+ CDR3 sequences. Patients and controls had CD8+ Simpson's diversity values that were not significantly distinct.

This clonotype originated in a human donor in good health, serving as a control. Sequenced material: sorted CD4+, CD8+, or CD8+CD57+ T cells (not recorded which) from PBMCs. The chain uses TRBV11-2 and TRBJ2-7; D is unclear. The CDR3 nucleotides read TGTGCCAGCAGCTTAGGAGACGGACGCTACGAGCAGTACTTC. Its protein product is CASSLGDGRYEQYF. Using reference TRBV11-2 and TRBJ2-7 for the parts outside the CDR3, the full variable domain is EAGVAQSPRYKIIEKRQSVAFWCNPISGHATLYWYQQILGQGPKLLIQFQNNGVVDDSQLPKDRFSAERLKGVDSTLKIQPAKLEDSAVYLCASSLGDGRYEQYFGPGTRLTVT.